Below, 9 T cell receptor beta chains from the same sample are listed, as sequenced in a study of blood T cell repertoires in COVID-19. Only in-frame clones appear in the TCRdb table, and some are missing; sequencing was by immunoSEQ multiplex PCR. In the table there are 250,000 to 350,000 clones, roughly nine tenths of which are singletons. The sample comprised PBMCs or T cells enriched from blood (not recorded which). Every receptor here comes from a woman in her twenties or thirties who had recovered from COVID-19.

Only a few counts were recorded for this clone. The rearrangement uses TRBV19 and TRBJ1-1, with D maybe TRBD1 (5 bases). Germline V gene lookup returns CDR1 LNHDA and CDR2 SQIVND (reference sequence). The CDR3 is 13 residues long. Trimming pared 4 bases from V and 4 bases from J, leaving 10 bases between. This chain's CDR3 is CASSTGLRTEAFF. CDR3 sequence (DNA): TGTGCCAGTAGTACAGGGTTGCGCACTGAAGCTTTCTTT. The variable domain in full, with the rest retrieved from reference TRBV19 and TRBJ1-1, is DGGITQSPKYLFRKEGQNVTLSCEQNLNHDAMYWYRQDPGQGLRLIYYSQIVNDFQKGDIAEGYSVSREKKESFPLTVTSAQKNPTAFYLCASSTGLRTEAFFGQGTRLTVV.

V and J are TRBV7-8 and TRBJ1-2; unclear D gene. The V gene lost 3 bases and the J gene lost 14 bases, with 19 bases spanning the gap. The CDR3 runs 13 residues. Germline CDR1 and CDR2: SGHVS and FQNEAQ. This CDR3 is CASSFTDGMALTF. In DNA, the CDR3 is TGTGCCAGCAGCTTTACAGACGGAATGGCGTTGACCTTC.

V is TRBV30 and J is TRBJ1-1; 8 bases match TRBD1. Germline V CDR1 and CDR2: GTSNPN, SVGIG (reference sequence). Trimming cost V 3 bases and J 3 bases; bases outside gene matches: 9. The CDR3 spans 15 residues. The CDR3 bases are TGTGCCTGGAGCACTTTCGAACAGGGGGACACTGAAGCTTTCTTT. It yields the protein CAWSTFEQGDTEAFF.

This chain links TRBV14 with TRBJ1-3, with D hard to call. Looked up from germline, CDR1 is SGHDN and CDR2 is FVKESK. This CDR3 contains 16 residues. The V and J ends lost 2 bases and 4 bases respectively, with 15 bases between them. The CDR3 DNA reads as TGTGCCAGCAGCCAATGGGCATCCGGGGTCGGAAACACCATATATTTT. Protein product: CASSQWASGVGNTIYF.

This sequence joins TRBV10-2 and TRBJ2-3; D possibly corresponds to TRBD2 (5 bases). Germline CDR1 WSHSY, CDR2 SAAADI. Trimming stripped 0 bases from V and 0 bases from J, with 10 bases between. The CDR3 has 16 residues. CDR3 sequence: CASSESGGLSTDTQYF. The CDR3 nucleotides read TGCGCCAGCAGTGAGTCTGGAGGCCTAAGCACAGATACGCAGTATTTT.

This chain connects TRBV6-1 to TRBJ1-3, with a tentative D call TRBD1 (6 bases). V lost 2 bases and J 5 bases, leaving 16 bases between the germline ends. The CDR3 is made up of 16 amino acids. Germline V gene sequence: CDR1 MNHNS, CDR2 SASEGT. The CDR3 protein is CASSERGGQGRNTIYF. Written as DNA, the CDR3 is TGTGCCAGCAGTGAACGCGGGGGACAAGGGAGAAACACCATATATTTT.

The genes are TRBV10-1 and TRBJ2-5, with 13 bases that match TRBD2. The germline gives CDR1 WNHNN, CDR2 SYGVQD (reference sequence). After removal of 6 bases from V and 4 bases from J, the junction contained 5 bases not matched to a gene. The CDR3 length is 15 residues. The DNA of the CDR3 is TGCGCCAGCAGCCGCGGACTAGCGGGGGTAGAGACCCAGTACTTC. Translation: CASSRGLAGVETQYF.

Turning to this clone: The sample contains more than one DNA sequence encoding this CDR3. The chain combines TRBV7-3 with TRBJ1-1; 7 bases match TRBD1. Germline trimming cut 5 bases from V and 0 bases from J; bases unmatched to any gene: 3. The germline V gene encodes CDR1 SGHTA and CDR2 FQGTGA. The length of the CDR3 is 14 residues. The CDR3: CASSPGGLNTEAFF. The CDR3 nucleotides read TGTGCCAGCAGCCCAGGGGGGCTGAACACTGAAGCTTTCTTT.

The V and J genes are TRBV7-2 and TRBJ2-7; 12 bases are shared with TRBD2. The ends lost 1 base at V and 7 bases at J; junction bases unmatched: 5. This CDR3 has 15 residues. Per germline, CDR1 SGHTA and CDR2 FQGNSA. Written as DNA, the CDR3 is TGTGCCAGCAGCTTAGGGACTAGCGGGGCCCTGGAGCAGTACTTC. Its translation: CASSLGTSGALEQYF.